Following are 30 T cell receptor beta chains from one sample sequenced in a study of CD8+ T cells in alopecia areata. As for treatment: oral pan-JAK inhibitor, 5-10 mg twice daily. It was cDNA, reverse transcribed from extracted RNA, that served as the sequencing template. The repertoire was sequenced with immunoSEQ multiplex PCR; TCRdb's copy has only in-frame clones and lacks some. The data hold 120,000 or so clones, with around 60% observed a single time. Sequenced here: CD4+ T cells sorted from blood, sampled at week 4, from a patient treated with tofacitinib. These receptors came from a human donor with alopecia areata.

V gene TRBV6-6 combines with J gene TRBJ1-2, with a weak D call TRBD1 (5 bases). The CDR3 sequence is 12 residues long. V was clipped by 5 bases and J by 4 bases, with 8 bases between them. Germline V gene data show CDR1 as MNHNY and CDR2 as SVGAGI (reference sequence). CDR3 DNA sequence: TGTGCCAGCAGTAGACAGTCCTATGGCTACACCTTC. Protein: CASSRQSYGYTF.

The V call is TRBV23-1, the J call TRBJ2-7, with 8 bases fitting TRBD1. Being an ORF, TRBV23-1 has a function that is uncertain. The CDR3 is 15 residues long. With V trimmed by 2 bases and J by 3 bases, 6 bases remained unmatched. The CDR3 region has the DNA TGCGCCAGCAGTCAACACGGGACAGGATTCTACGAGCAGTACTTC. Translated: CASSQHGTGFYEQYF.

CDR3 residues: CASSVGLAGAYNEQFF. The CDR3, as DNA: TGTGCCAGCAGCGTCGGGCTAGCGGGGGCCTACAATGAGCAGTTCTTC. The V gene is TRBV9, the J gene TRBJ2-1; 10 bases are a match to TRBD2. From germline, CDR1 is SGDLS and CDR2 YYNGEE. CDR3 length equals 16 residues. V lost 2 bases, J lost 2 bases, and 4 bases stayed unmatched.

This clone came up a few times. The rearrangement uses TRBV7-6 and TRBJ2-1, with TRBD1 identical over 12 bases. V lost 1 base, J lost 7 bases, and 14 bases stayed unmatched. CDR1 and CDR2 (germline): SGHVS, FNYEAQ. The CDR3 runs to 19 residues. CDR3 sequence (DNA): TGTGCCAGCAGCTTAGTCCTCGTGTGGGGACAGGGGGCTGGTAATGAGCAGTTCTTC. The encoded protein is CASSLVLVWGQGAGNEQFF.

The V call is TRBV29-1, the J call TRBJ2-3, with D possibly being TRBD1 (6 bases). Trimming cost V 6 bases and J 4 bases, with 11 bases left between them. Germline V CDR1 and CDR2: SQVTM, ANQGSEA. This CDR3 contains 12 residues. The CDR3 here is CSVPAGADTQYF. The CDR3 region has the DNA TGCAGCGTACCCGCAGGGGCAGATACGCAGTATTTT.

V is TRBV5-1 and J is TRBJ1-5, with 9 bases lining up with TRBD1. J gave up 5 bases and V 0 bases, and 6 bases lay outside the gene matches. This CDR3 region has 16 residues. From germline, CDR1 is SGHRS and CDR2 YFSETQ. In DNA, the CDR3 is TGCGCCAGCAGCTTGGACGGGACAGGGTATGATCAGCCCCAGCATTTT. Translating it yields CASSLDGTGYDQPQHF.

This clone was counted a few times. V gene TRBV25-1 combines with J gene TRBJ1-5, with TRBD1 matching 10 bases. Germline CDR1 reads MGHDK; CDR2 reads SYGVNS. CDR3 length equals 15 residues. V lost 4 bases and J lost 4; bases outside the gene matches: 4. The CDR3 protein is CASSAGTGANQPQHF. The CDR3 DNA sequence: TGTGCCAGCAGTGCCGGGACAGGGGCAAATCAGCCCCAGCATTTT.

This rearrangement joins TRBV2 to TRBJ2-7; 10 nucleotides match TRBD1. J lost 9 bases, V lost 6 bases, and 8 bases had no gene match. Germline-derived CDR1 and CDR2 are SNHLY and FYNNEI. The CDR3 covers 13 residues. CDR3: CASSPTGGWGQYF. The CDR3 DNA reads TGTGCCAGCAGCCCGACAGGGGGCTGGGGGCAGTACTTC.

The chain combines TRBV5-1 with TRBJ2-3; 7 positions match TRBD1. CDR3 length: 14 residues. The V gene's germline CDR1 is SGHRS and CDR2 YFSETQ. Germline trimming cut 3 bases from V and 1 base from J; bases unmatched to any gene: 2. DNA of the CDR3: TGCGCCAGCAGCTACGACAGGGGCACAGATACGCAGTATTTT. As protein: CASSYDRGTDTQYF.

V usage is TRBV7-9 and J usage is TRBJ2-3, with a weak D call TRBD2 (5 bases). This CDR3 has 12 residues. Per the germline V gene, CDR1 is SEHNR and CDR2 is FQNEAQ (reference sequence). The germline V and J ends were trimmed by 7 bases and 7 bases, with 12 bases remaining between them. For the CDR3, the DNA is TGTGCCAGCACCACCCAGGACTATACGCAGTATTTT. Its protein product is CASTTQDYTQYF.

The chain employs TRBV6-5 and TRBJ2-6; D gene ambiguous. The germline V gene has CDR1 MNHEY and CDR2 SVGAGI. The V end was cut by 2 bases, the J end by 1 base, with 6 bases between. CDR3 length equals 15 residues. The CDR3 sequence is CASSYGQSGANVLTF. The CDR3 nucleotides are TGTGCCAGCAGTTACGGGCAGTCTGGGGCCAACGTCCTGACTTTC.

The DNA of the CDR3 is TGCGCCAGCAGCTTGGGGGCCACAACTAACTATGGCTACACCTTC. This sequence encodes CASSLGATTNYGYTF. This chain links TRBV5-1 with TRBJ1-2, with D hard to call. Trimming left V 0 bases short and J 0 bases short, with 9 bases between. Germline V gene lookup returns CDR1 SGHRS and CDR2 YFSETQ. This CDR3 comprises 15 residues.

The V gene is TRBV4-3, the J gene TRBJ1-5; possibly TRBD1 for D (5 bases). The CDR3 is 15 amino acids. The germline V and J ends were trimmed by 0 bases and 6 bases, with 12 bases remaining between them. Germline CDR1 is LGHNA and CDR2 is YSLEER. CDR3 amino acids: CASSQDIGVGQPQHF. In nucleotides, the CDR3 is TGCGCCAGCAGCCAAGATATAGGGGTAGGTCAGCCCCAGCATTTT.

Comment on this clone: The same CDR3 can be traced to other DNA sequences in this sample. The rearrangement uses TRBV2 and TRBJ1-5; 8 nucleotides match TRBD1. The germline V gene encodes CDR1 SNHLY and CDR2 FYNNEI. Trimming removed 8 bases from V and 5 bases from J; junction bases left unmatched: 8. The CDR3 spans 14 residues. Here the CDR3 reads CASGRDRGDQPQHF. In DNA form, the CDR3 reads TGTGCCAGCGGTAGAGACAGGGGAGATCAGCCCCAGCATTTT.

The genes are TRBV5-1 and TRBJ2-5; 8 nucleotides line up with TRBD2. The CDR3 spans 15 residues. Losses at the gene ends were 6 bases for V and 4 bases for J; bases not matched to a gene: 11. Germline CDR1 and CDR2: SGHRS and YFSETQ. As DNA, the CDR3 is TGCGCCAGCAACAGCAGCGGGAGCATTGTAGAGACCCAGTACTTC. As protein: CASNSSGSIVETQYF.

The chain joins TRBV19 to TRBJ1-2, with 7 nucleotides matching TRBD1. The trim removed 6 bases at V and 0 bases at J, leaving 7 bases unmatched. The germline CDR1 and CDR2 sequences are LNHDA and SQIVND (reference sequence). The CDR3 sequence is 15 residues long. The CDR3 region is CASRPRTGPNYGYTF. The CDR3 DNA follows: TGTGCCAGTAGACCCCGGACAGGTCCTAACTATGGCTACACCTTC.

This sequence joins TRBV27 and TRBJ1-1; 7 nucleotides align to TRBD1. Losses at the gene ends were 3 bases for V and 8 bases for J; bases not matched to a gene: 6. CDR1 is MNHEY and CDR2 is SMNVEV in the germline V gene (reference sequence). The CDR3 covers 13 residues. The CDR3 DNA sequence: TGTGCCAGCAGTTTGGTACGGGACAGCGAAGCTTTCTTT. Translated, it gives CASSLVRDSEAFF.

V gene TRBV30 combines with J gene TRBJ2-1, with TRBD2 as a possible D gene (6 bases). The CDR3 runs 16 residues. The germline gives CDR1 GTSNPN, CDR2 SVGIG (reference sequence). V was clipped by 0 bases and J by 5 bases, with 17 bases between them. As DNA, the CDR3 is TGTGCCTGGAGTGTCTTTCTCGGGAGAGCAAACAATGAGCAGTTCTTC. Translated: CAWSVFLGRANNEQFF.

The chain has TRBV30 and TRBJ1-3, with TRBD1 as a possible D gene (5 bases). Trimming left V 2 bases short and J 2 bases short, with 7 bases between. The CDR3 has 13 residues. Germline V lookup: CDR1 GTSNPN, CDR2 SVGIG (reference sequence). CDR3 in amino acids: CAWSWGTGNTIYF. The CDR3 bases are TGTGCCTGGAGTTGGGGGACTGGAAACACCATATATTTT.

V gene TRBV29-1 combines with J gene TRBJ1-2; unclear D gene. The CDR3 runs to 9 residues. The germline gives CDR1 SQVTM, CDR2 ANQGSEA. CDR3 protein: CTFIDGYTF. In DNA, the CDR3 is TGCACCTTTATCGATGGCTACACCTTC.

CDR3 region: CASSPAGSRYEQYF. CDR3 coding DNA: TGCGCCAGCAGCCCTGCCGGGAGTAGGTACGAGCAGTACTTC. The chain joins TRBV5-1 to TRBJ2-7; D possibly corresponds to TRBD2 (6 bases). Germline CDR1 SGHRS, CDR2 YFSETQ. The CDR3 loop spans 14 amino acids. Trimming shortened V by 4 bases and J by 4 bases, and 15 bases separated the two germline ends.

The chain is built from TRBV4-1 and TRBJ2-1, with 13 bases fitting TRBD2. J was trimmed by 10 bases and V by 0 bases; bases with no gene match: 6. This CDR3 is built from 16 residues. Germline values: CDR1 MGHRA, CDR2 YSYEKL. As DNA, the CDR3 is TGCGCCAGCAGCCAAGACACTAGCGGGAGGGCCTGGGAGCAGTTCTTC. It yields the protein CASSQDTSGRAWEQFF.

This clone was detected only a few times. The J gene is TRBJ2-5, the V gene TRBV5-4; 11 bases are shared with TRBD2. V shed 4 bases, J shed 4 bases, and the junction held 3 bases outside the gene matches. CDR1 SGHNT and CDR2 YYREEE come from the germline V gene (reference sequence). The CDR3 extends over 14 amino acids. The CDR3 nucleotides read TGTGCCAGCAGCCCCGGGACTAGCGGAGAGACCCAGTACTTC. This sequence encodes CASSPGTSGETQYF.

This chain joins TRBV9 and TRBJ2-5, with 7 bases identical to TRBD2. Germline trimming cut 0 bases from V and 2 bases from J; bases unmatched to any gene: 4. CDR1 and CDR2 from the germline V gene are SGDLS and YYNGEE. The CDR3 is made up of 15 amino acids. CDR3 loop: CASSVALADQETQYF. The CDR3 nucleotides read TGTGCCAGCAGCGTAGCCCTAGCGGATCAAGAGACCCAGTACTTC. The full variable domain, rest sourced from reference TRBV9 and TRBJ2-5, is DSGVTQTPKHLITATGQRVTLRCSPRSGDLSVYWYQQSLDQGLQFLIQYYNGEERAKGNILERFSAQQFPDLHSELNLSSLELGDSALYFCASSVALADQETQYFGPGTRLLVL.

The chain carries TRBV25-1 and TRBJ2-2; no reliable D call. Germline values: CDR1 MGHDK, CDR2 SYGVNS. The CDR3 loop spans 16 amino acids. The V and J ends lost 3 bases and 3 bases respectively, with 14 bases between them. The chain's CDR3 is CASSEITGADTGELFF. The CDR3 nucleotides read TGTGCCAGCAGTGAGATCACCGGTGCGGACACCGGGGAGCTGTTTTTT.

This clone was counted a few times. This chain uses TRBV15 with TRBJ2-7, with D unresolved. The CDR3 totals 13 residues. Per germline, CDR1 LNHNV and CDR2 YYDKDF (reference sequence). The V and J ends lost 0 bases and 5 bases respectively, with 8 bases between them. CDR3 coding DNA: TGTGCCACCAGCAGAGATTTGGCGAACGAGCAGTACTTC. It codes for CATSRDLANEQYF.

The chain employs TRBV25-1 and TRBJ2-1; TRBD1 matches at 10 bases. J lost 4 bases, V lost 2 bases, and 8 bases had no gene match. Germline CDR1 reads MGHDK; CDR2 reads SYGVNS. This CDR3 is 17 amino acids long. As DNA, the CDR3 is TGTGCCAGCAGTGAACTCTTCCGGGACAGGGGATACAATGAGCAGTTCTTC. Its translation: CASSELFRDRGYNEQFF.

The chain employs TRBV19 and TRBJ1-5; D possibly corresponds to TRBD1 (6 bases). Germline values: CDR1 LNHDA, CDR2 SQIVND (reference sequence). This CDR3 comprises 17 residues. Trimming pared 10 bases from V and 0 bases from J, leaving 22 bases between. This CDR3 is CATTSGGLTYSNQPQHF. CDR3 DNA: TGTGCCACCACCAGCGGGGGGCTCACCTATAGCAATCAGCCCCAGCATTTT.

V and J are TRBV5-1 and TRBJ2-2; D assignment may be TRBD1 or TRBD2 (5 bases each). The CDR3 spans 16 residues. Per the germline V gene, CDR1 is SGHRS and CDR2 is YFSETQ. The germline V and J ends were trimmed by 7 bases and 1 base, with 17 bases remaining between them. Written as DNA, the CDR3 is TGCGCCAGCGGTCCACCCGGGACGGAGAACACCGGGGAGCTGTTTTTT. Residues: CASGPPGTENTGELFF.

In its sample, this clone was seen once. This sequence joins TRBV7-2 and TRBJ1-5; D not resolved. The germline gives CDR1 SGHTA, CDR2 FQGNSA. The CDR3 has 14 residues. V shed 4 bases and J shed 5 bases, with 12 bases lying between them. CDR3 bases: TGTGCCAGCAGCTCAACGGCAATGGATCAGCCCCAGCATTTT. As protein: CASSSTAMDQPQHF.